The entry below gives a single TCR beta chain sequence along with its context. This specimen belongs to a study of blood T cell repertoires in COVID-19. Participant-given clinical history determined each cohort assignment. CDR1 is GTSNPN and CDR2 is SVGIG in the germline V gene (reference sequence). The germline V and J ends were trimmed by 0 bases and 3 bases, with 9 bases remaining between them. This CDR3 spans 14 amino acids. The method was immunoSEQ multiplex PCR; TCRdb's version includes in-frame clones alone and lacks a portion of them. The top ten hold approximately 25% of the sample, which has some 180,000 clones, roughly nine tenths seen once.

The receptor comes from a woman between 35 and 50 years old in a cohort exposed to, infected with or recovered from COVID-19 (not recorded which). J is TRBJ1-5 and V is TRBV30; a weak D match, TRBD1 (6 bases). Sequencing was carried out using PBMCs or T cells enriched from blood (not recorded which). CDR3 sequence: CAWSVGGANQPQHF. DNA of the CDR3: TGTGCCTGGAGTGTAGGGGGGGCCAATCAGCCCCAGCATTTT.